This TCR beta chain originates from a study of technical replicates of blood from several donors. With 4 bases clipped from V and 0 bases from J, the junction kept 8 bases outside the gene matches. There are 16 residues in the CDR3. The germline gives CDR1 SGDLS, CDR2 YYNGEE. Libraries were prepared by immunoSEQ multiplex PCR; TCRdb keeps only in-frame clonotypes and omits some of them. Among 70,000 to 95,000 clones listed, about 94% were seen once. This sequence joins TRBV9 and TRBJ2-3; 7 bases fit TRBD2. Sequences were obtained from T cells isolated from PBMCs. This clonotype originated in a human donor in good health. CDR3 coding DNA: TGTGCCAGCAGCCCTCGAGGTAGCGGGAGCACAGATACGCAGTATTTT. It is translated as CASSPRGSGSTDTQYF.